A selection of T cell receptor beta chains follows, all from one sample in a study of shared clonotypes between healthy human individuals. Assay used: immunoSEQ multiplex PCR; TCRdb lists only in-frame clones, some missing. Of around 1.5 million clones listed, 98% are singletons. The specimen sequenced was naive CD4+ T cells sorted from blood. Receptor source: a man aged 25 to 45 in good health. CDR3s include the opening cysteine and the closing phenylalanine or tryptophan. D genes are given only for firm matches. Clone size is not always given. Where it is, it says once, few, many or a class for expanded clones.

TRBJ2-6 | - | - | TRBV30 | CAWSVLSGANVLTF | TGTGCCTGGAGTGTCCTGTCTGGGGCCAACGTCCTGACTTTC
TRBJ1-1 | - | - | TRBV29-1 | CSVAGVSTEAFF | TGCAGCGTTGCAGGGGTAAGCACTGAAGCTTTCTTT
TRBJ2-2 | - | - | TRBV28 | CASRGWGNGATGELFF | TGTGCCAGCAGAGGGTGGGGAAATGGGGCCACCGGGGAGCTGTTTTTT
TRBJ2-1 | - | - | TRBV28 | CASISSPGSNEQFF | TGTGCCAGCATCTCGTCCCCCGGAAGCAATGAGCAGTTCTTC
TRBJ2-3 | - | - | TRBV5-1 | CASSLTSPLDTQYF | TGCGCCAGCAGCTTGACTTCCCCTTTGGATACGCAGTATTTT
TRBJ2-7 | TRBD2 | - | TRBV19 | CASSSSGPPYEQYF | TGTGCCAGTAGTTCTAGCGGGCCGCCCTACGAGCAGTACTTC
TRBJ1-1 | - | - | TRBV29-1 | CSVSQGRDTEAFF | TGCAGCGTCTCCCAGGGCAGGGACACTGAAGCTTTCTTT
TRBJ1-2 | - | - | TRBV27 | CASRSYRTDYGYTF | TGTGCCAGCAGATCCTACCGGACGGACTATGGCTACACCTTC
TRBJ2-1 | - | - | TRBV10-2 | CASSVSRGGNEQFF | TGCGCCAGCAGTGTGAGTCGAGGGGGCAATGAGCAGTTCTTC
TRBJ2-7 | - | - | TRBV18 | CASSSYSNSYEQYF | TGTGCCAGCTCGTCCTACAGTAATTCCTACGAGCAGTACTTC
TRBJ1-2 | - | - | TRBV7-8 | CASRGGANGHYGYTF | TGTGCCAGCAGGGGAGGAGCCAACGGACACTATGGCTACACCTTC
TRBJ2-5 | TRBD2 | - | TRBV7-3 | CASSLRGGIQYF | TGTGCCAGCAGCTTAAGGGGGGGAATCCAGTACTTC
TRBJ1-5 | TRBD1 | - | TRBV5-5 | CASSPMGQNQPQHF | TGTGCCAGCAGCCCTATGGGACAGAATCAGCCCCAGCATTTT
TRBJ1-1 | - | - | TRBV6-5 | CASSYRTNGEAFF | TGTGCCAGCAGTTATAGGACCAACGGGGAGGCTTTCTTT
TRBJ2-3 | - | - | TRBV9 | CASSVGTHRSDTQYF | TGTGCCAGCAGCGTAGGTACCCACAGGTCAGATACGCAGTATTTT
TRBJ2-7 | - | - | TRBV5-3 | CARSKYSTYEQYF | TGTGCCAGAAGCAAATACAGCACCTACGAGCAGTACTTC
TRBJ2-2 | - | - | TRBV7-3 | CASSSGPTSGTGELFF | TGTGCCAGCAGCTCGGGACCCACGTCAGGAACCGGGGAGCTGTTTTTT
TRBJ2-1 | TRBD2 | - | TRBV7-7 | CASSSGTSGSEQFF | TGTGCCAGCAGCTCCGGGACTAGCGGGTCGGAGCAGTTCTTC
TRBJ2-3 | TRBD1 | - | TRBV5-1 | CASSPLQGLTDTQYF | TGCGCCAGCAGCCCCCTACAGGGGCTCACAGATACGCAGTATTTT
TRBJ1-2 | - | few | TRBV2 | CASAVGPYGYTF | TGTGCCAGCGCGGTAGGGCCCTATGGCTACACCTTC
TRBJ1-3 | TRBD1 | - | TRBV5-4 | CASSWTGSGNTIYF | TGTGCCAGCAGCTGGACAGGCTCCGGAAACACCATATATTTT
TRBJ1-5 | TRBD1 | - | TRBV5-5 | CASSSRQGASNQPQHF | TGTGCCAGCAGCTCCCGACAGGGGGCGAGCAATCAGCCCCAGCATTTT
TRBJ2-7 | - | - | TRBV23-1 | CASSHWREFSYEQYF | TGCGCCAGCAGTCACTGGAGGGAATTCTCCTACGAGCAGTACTTC
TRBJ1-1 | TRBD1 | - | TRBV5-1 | CASSLGQGGTMNTEAFF | TGCGCCAGCAGCCTAGGACAGGGGGGAACAATGAACACTGAAGCTTTCTTT
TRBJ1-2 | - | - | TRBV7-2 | CASSLLSGAVYGYTF | TGTGCCAGCAGCTTATTAAGCGGGGCGGTCTATGGCTACACCTTC